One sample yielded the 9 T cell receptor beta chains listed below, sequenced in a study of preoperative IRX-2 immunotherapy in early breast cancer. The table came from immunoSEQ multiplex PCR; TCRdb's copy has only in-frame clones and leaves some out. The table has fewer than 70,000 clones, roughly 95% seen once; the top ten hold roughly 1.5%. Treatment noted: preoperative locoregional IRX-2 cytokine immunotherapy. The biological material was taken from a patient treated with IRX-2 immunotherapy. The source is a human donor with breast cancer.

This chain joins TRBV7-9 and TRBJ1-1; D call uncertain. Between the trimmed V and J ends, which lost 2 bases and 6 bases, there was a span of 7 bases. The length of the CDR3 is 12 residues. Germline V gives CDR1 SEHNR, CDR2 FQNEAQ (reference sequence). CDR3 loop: CASSLTTPEAFF. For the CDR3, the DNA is TGTGCCAGCAGCTTAACAACACCTGAAGCTTTCTTT.

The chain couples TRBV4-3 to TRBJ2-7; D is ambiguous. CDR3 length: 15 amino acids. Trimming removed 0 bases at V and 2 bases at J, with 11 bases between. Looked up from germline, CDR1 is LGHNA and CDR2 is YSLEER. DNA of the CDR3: TGCGCCAGCAGCCAAGAGGCCTACAGACCCTACGAGCAGTACTTC. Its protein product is CASSQEAYRPYEQYF.

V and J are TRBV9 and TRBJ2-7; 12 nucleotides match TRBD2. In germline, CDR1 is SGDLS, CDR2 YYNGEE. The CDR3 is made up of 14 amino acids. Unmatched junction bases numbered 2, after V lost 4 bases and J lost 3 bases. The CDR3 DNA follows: TGTGCCAGCAGCCCGACTAGCGGGGGCTACGAGCAGTACTTC. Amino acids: CASSPTSGGYEQYF.

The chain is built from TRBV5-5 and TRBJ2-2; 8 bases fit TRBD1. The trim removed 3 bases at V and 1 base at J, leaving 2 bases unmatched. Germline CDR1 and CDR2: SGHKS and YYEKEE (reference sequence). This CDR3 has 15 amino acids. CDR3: CASSWGTGNTGELFF. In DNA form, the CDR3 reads TGTGCCAGCAGCTGGGGGACAGGGAACACCGGGGAGCTGTTTTTT.

Here the CDR3 reads CASSLARAGGNTIYF. CDR3 sequence (DNA): TGTGCCAGCAGTTTAGCCAGGGCCGGTGGAAACACCATATATTTT. This chain uses TRBV6-5 with TRBJ1-3, with D perhaps TRBD1 (5 bases). This CDR3 spans 15 amino acids. Germline V lookup: CDR1 MNHEY, CDR2 SVGAGI. Trimming shortened V by 4 bases and J by 3 bases, and 13 bases separated the two germline ends.

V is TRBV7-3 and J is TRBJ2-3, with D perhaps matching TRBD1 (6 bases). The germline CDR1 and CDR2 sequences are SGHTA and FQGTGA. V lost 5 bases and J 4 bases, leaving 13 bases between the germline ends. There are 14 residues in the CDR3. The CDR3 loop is CASSPTGGADTQYF. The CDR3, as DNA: TGTGCCAGCAGCCCGACAGGAGGCGCAGATACGCAGTATTTT.

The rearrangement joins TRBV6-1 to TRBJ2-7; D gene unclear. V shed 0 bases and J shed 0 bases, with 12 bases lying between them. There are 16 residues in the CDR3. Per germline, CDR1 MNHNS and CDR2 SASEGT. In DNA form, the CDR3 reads TGTGCCAGCAGTGAAGCGTACGGACGGATCTCCTACGAGCAGTACTTC. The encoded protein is CASSEAYGRISYEQYF.

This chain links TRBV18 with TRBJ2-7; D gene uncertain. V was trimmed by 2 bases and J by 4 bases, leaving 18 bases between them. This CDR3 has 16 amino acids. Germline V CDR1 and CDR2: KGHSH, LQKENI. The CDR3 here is CASSPSIPELTYEQYF. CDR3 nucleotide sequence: TGTGCCAGCTCACCATCGATCCCGGAACTCACTTACGAGCAGTACTTC. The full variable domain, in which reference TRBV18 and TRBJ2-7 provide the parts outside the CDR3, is NAGVMQNPRHLVRRRGQEARLRCSPMKGHSHVYWYRQLPEEGLKFMVYLQKENIIDESGMPKERFSAEFPKEGPSILRIQQVVRGDSAAYFCASSPSIPELTYEQYFGPGTRLTVT.

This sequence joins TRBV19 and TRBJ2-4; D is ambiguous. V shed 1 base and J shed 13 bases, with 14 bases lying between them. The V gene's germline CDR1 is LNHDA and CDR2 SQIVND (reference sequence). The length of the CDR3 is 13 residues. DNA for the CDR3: TGTGCCAGTAGTATAGTTCTACAGAGAGAACAGTACTTC. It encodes CASSIVLQREQYF.